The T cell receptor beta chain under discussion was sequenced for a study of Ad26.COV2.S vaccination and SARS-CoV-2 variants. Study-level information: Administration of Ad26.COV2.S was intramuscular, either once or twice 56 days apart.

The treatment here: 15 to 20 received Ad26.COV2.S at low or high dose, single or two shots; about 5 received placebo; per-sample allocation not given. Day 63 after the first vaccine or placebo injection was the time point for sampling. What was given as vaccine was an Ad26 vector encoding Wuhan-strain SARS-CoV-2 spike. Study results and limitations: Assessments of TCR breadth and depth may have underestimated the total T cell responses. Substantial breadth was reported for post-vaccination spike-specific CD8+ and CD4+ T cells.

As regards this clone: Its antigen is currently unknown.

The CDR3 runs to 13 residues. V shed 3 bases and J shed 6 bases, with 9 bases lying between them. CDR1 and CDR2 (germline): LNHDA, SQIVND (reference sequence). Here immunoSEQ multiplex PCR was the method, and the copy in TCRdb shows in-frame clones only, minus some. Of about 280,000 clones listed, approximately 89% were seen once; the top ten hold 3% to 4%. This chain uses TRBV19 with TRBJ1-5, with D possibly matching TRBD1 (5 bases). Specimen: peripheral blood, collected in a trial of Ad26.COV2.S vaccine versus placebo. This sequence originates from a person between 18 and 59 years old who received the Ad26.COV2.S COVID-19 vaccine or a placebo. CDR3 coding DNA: TGTGCCAGTAGTATGGGGCACCGTCAGCCCCAGCATTTT. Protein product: CASSMGHRQPQHF.